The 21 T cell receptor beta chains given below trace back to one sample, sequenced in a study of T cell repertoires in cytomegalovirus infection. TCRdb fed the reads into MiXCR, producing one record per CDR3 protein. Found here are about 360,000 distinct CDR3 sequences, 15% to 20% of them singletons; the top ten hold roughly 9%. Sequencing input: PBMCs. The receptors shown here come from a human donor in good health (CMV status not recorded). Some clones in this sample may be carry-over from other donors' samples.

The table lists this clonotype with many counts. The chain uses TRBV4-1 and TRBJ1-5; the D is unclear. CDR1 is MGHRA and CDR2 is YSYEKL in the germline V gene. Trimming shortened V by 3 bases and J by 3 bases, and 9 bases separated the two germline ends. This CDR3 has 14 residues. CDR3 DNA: TGCGCCAGCAGCCAGGTCCGGCTCAATCAGCCCCAGCATTTT. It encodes CASSQVRLNQPQHF.

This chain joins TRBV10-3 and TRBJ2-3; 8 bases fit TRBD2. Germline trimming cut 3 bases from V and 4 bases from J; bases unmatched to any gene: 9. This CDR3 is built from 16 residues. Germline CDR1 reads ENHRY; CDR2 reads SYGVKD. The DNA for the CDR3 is TGTGCCATCAGTGAAGGGGCGGGAGGAGTCGCAGATACGCAGTATTTT. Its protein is CAISEGAGGVADTQYF.

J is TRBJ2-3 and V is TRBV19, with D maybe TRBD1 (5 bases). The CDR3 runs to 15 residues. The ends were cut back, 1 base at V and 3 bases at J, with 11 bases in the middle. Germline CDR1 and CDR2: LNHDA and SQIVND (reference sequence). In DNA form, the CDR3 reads TGTGCCAGTAGTATAGGAGTGGGGCCAACAGATACGCAGTATTTT. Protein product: CASSIGVGPTDTQYF.

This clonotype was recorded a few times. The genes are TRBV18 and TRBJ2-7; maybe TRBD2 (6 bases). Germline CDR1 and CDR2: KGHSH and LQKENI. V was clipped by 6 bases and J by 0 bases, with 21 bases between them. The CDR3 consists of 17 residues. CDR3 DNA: TGTGCCAGCTCGAAAACGTTCGGGGGAGGAAGCTCCTACGAGCAGTACTTC. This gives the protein CASSKTFGGGSSYEQYF.

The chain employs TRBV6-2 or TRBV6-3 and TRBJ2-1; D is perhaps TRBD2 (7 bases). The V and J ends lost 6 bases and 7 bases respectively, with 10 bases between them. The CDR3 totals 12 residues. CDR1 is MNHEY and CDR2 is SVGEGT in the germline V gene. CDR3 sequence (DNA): TGTGCCAGCAGGAGGGGGGGTAATGAGCAGTTCTTC. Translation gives CASRRGGNEQFF.

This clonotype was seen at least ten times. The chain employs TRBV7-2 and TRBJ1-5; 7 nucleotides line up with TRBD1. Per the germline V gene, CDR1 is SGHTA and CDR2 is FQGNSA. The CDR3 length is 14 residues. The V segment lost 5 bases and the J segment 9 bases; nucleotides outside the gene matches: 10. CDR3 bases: TGTGCCAGCAGCAGCGGAGGGGGCTCAGGGCCCCAGCATTTT. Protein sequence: CASSSGGGSGPQHF.

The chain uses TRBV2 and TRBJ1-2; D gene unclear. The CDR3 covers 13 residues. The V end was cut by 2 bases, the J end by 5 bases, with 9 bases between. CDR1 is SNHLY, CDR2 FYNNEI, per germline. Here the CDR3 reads CASSERLYYGYTF. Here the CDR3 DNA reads TGTGCCAGCAGTGAAAGGCTTTATTATGGCTACACCTTC.

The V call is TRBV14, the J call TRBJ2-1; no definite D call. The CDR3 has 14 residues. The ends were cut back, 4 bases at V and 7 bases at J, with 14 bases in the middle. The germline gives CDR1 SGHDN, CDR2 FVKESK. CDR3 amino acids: CASSLGLGFNEQFF. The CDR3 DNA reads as TGTGCCAGCAGCCTCGGATTGGGTTTTAATGAGCAGTTCTTC. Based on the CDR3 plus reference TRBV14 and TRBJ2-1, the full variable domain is EAGVTQFPSHSVIEKGQTVTLRCDPISGHDNLYWYRRVMGKEIKFLLHFVKESKQDESGMPNNRFLAERTGGTYSTLKVQPAELEDSGVYFCASSLGLGFNEQFFGPGTRLTVL.

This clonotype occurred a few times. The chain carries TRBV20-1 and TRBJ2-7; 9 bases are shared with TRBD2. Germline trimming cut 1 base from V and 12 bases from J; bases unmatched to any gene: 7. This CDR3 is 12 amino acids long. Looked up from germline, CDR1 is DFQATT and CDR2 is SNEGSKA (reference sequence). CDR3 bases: TGCAGTGCTAGAGCTAGCGGGACAAGATCGTACTTC. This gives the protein CSARASGTRSYF.

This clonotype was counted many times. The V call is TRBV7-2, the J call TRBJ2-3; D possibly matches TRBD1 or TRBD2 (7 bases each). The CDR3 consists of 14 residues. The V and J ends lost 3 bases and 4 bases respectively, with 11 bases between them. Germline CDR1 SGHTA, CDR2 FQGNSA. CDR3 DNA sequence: TGTGCCAGCAGCTTTGCAGGGGGGGCAGATACGCAGTATTTT. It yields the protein CASSFAGGADTQYF.

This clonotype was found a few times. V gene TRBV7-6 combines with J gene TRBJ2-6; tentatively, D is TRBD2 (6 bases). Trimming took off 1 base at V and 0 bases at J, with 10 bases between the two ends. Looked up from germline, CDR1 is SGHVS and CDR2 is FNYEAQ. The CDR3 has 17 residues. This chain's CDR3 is CASSLVGGPSGANVLTF. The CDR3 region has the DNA TGTGCCAGCAGCTTAGTGGGAGGCCCCTCTGGGGCCAACGTCCTGACTTTC.

In DNA form, the CDR3 reads TGCGCCAGCAGCCTCCGACAAAGCGGGGATGCCCAGCATTTT. Translated: CASSLRQSGDAQHF. The chain couples TRBV4-1 to TRBJ1-5; no reliable D call. The CDR3 covers 14 residues. Per the germline V gene, CDR1 is MGHRA and CDR2 is YSYEKL. The ends were cut back, 4 bases at V and 11 bases at J, with 18 bases in the middle.

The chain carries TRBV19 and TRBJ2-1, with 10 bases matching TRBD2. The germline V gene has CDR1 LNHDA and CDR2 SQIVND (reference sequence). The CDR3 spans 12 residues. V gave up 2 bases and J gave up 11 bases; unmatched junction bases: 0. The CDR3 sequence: CASSITSGKQFF. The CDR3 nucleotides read TGTGCCAGTAGTATAACTAGCGGGAAGCAGTTCTTC.

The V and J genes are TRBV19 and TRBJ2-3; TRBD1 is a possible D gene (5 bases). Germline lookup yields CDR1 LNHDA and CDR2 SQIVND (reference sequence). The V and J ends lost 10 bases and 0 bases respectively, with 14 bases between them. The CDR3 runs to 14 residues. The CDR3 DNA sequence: TGTGCCATCGCCAGGGTGGGAAGCACAGATACGCAGTATTTT. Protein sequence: CAIARVGSTDTQYF.

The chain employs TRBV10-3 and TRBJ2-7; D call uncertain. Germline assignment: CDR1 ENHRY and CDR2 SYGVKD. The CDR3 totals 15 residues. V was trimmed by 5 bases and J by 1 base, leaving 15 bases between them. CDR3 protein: CAISKSVGRSYEQYF. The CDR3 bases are TGTGCCATCAGTAAGAGTGTAGGGCGATCCTACGAGCAGTACTTC.

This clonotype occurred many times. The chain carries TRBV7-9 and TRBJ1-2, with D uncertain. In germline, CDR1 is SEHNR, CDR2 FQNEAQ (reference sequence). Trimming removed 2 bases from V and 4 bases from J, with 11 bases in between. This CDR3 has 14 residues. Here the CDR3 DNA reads TGTGCCAGCAGCTTATCCAGGTTGGGCTATGGCTACACCTTC. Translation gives CASSLSRLGYGYTF.

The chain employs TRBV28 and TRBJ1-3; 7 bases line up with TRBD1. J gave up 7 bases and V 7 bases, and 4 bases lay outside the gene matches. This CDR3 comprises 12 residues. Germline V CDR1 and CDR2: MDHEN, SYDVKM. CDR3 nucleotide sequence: TGTGCCAGCACAGACAGGGTCAACACCATATATTTT. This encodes CASTDRVNTIYF.

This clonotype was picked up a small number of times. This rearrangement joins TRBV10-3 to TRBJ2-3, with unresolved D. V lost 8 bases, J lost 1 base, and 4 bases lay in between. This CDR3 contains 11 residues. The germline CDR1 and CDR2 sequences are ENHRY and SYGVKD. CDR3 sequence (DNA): TGTGCCATCTCTGGCACAGATACGCAGTATTTT. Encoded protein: CAISGTDTQYF.

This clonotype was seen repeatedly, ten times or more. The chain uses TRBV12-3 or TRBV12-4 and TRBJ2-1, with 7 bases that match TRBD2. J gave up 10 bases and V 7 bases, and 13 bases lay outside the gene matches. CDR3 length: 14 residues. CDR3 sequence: CASTNQGGGREQFF. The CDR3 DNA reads TGTGCCAGCACCAATCAGGGCGGGGGTAGGGAGCAGTTCTTC.

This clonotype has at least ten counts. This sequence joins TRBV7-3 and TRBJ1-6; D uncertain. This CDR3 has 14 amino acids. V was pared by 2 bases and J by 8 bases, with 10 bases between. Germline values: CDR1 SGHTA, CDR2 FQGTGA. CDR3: CASSLGPLDSPLHF. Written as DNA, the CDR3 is TGTGCCAGCAGCTTAGGTCCATTGGATTCACCCCTCCACTTT. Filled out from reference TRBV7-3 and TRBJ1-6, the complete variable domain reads GAGVSQTPSNKVTEKGKYVELRCDPISGHTALYWYRQSLGQGPEFLIYFQGTGAADDSGLPNDRFFAVRPEGSVSTLKIQRTERGDSAVYLCASSLGPLDSPLHFGNGTRLTVT.

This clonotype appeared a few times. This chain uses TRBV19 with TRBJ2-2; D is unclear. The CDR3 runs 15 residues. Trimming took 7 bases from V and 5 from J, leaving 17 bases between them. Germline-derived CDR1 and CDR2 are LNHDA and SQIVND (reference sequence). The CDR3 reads CASKRLEVGTGELFF. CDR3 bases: TGTGCCAGTAAGAGGTTAGAGGTCGGGACCGGGGAGCTGTTTTTT.